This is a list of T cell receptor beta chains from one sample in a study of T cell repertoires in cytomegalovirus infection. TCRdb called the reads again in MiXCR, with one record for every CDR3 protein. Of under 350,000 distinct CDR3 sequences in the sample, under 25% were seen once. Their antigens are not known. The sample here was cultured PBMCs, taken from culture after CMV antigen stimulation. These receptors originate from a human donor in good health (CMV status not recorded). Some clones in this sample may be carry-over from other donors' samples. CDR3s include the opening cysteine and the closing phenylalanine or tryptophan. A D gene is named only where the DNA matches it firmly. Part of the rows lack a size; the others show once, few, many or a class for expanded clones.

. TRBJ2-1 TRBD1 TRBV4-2 CASSPHTTGAAYNEQFF TGTGCCAGCAGCCCCCATACGACAGGGGCGGCCTACAATGAGCAGTTCTTC
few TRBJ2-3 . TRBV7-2 CASSRRGGATSTDTQYF TGTGCCAGCAGCCGCCGCGGAGGGGCGACTAGCACAGATACGCAGTATTTT
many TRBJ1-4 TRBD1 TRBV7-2 CASSSTGGNEKLFF TGTGCCAGCAGCTCGACAGGGGGGAATGAAAAACTGTTTTTT
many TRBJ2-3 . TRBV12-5 CASGLVRRVADTQYF TGTGCTAGTGGTTTGGTACGAAGGGTGGCAGATACGCAGTATTTT
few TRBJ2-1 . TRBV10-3 CAIMTSGTTQFF TGTGCCATCATGACGTCGGGGACAACGCAGTTCTTC
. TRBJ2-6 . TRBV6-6 CASKRAGANVLTF TGTGCCAGCAAGCGGGCTGGGGCCAACGTCCTGACTTTC
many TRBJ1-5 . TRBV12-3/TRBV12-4 CASSRDTKVEPQHF TGTGCCAGCAGTCGGGACACGAAGGTTGAGCCCCAGCATTTT
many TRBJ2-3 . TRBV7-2 CASSSPRTDTQYF TGTGCCAGCAGCTCGCCGAGGACAGATACGCAGTATTTT
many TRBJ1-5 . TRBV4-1 CASSLDSNSNQPQHF TGCGCCAGCAGCCTTGACAGTAATAGCAATCAGCCCCAGCATTTT
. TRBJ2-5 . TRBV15 CATSPERGRETQYF TGTGCCACCAGCCCGGAAAGGGGAAGAGAGACCCAGTACTTC
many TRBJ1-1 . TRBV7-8 CASSLYPGNTEAFF TGTGCCAGCAGCTTATATCCAGGAAACACTGAAGCTTTCTTT
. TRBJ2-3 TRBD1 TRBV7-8 CASRPGTGVPDTQYF TGTGCCAGCAGGCCCGGGACAGGGGTGCCAGATACGCAGTATTTT
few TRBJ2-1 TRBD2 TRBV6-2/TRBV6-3 CASRFSGRSSYNEQFF TGTGCCAGCAGATTTAGCGGGAGGAGCTCCTACAATGAGCAGTTCTTC
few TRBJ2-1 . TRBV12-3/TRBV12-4 CASSRQGNPYNEQFF TGTGCCAGCAGTCGCCAGGGGAATCCCTACAATGAGCAGTTCTTC
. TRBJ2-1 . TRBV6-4 CASSVQSSSYNEQFF TGTGCCAGCAGTGTCCAGAGCTCCTCCTACAATGAGCAGTTCTTC
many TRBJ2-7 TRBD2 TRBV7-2 CASSPGLAGGPGEQYF TGTGCCAGCAGCCCCGGACTAGCGGGAGGGCCGGGCGAGCAGTACTTC
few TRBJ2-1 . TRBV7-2 CASSLRWGESYNEQFF TGTGCCAGCAGCTTAAGGTGGGGGGAGTCCTACAATGAGCAGTTCTTC
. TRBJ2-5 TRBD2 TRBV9 CASSPGGTSVETQYF TGTGCCAGCAGCCCCGGGGGGACTAGTGTCGAGACCCAGTACTTC
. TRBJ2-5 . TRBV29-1 CSVVRSTSALAAYF TGCAGCGTTGTACGGTCAACTTCGGCCCTTGCGGCGTACTTC
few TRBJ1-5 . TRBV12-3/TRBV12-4 CASSLARGNNQPQHF TGTGCCAGCAGTTTAGCGCGGGGTAACAATCAGCCCCAGCATTTT
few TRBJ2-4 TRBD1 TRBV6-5 CASSRQGIQYF TGTGCCAGCAGTCGACAGGGAATTCAGTACTTC
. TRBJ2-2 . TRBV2 CASSESPGTGELFF TGTGCCAGCAGTGAAAGTCCTGGCACCGGGGAGCTGTTTTTT
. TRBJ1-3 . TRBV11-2 CASSPLNGPSSGNTIYF TGTGCCAGCAGCCCCCTCAACGGACCAAGCTCTGGAAACACCATATATTTT
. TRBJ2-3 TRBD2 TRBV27 CASSSSGRVFFADTQYF TGTGCCAGCAGTTCAAGCGGGAGGGTATTTTTTGCAGATACGCAGTATTTT
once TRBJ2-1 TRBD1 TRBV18 CASSPPDRGNEQFF TGTGCCAGCTCACCGCCGGACAGGGGCAATGAGCAGTTCTTC
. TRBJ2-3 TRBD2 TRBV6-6 CASTSSGAFTDTQYF TGTGCCAGCACCTCTAGCGGAGCCTTCACAGATACGCAGTATTTT
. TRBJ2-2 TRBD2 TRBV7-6 CASSSLSSGANTGELFF TGTGCCAGCAGCTCACTCTCTAGCGGGGCGAACACCGGGGAGCTGTTTTTT
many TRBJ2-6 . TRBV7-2 CASSLDSGANVLTF TGTGCCAGCAGCTTAGACTCTGGGGCCAACGTCCTGACTTTC
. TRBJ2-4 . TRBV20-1 CSARAVRGQSKNIQYF TGCAGTGCTAGGGCCGTCCGGGGTCAGTCCAAAAACATTCAGTACTTC
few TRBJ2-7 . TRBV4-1 CASSQRFGGTYEQYF TGCGCCAGCAGCCAAAGATTCGGCGGGACCTACGAGCAGTACTTC
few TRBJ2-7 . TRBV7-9 CASRSLGYEQYF TGTGCCAGCAGGTCCCTCGGGTACGAGCAGTACTTC
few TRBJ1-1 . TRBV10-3 CAIRPVTTGPEAFF TGTGCCATCAGGCCAGTAACGACAGGACCTGAAGCTTTCTTT
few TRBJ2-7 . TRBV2 CASRSGAGLLSEQYF TGTGCCAGCAGGTCCGGGGCAGGGCTCCTAAGCGAGCAGTACTTC